This entry is about one T cell receptor (beta chain). TCRdb reprocessed the 5' RACE reads, with one entry per CDR3 protein and no DNA. The sample totals 550,000 or so distinct CDR3 sequences; its top ten clones hold roughly 3.5%. These data are taken from a study of T cells expressing NK-cell markers. Study information: The sequencing cohort of eight donors included seven HCMV-seropositive individuals and one seronegative individual.

The CDR3 is made up of 16 amino acids. The sample was blood T cells: a sorted CD56 or NKG2C T cell subset, CD4+ or CD8+ T cells, or bulk PBMC T cells (not recorded which). This sequence joins TRBV21-1 and TRBJ2-2; TCRdb's D gene call, TRBD1, goes unchecked for lack of DNA. TRBV21-1 constitutes a pseudogene. The clonotype was recovered from a man between 18 and 35 years old in good health. CDR3 residues: CAWKGEQGAKSGELFF.